A selection of T cell receptor beta chains follows, all from one sample in a study of cytomegalovirus exposure and HLA in healthy donors. Sequencing was performed with immunoSEQ multiplex PCR; in TCRdb, only in-frame clones are kept and a portion is missing. The sample table includes about 130,000 clones. Sequenced: PBMCs. These receptors all come from a woman in her forties in good health and CMV-seronegative. Each CDR3 is given with its conserved first and last residue. A D gene is named only where the DNA matches it firmly.

J: TRBJ2-6; D: .; V: TRBV19; DNA: TGTGCCAGTAGGAGTTCTGGGGCCAACGTCCTGACTTTC; CDR3: CASRSSGANVLTF
J: TRBJ2-3; D: TRBD2; V: TRBV10-1; DNA: TGCGCCAGCAGTGACTTGGGACTAGCGGGGGCCGAAACAGATACGCAGTATTTT; CDR3: CASSDLGLAGAETDTQYF
J: TRBJ2-2; D: .; V: TRBV5-8; DNA: TGTGCCAGCAGCTTGTTCCAGGGGTTTAACACCGGGGAGCTGTTTTTT; CDR3: CASSLFQGFNTGELFF
J: TRBJ1-2; D: TRBD1; V: TRBV19; DNA: TGTGCCAGTAGTAACCGGGACAGAAGTAACTATGGCTACACCTTC; CDR3: CASSNRDRSNYGYTF
J: TRBJ2-5; D: TRBD1; V: TRBV5-1; DNA: TGCGCCAGCAGCCGACAGGGTGAGACCCAGTACTTC; CDR3: CASSRQGETQYF
J: TRBJ2-3; D: TRBD2; V: TRBV4-3; DNA: TGCGCCAGCAGCCTCACGCTAGCGGGGGGACAAAATACGCAGTATTTT; CDR3: CASSLTLAGGQNTQYF
J: TRBJ2-2; D: .; V: TRBV29-1; DNA: TGCAGCGTTGAAGATCAAGTCGGAGCGAACACCGGGGAGCTGTTTTTT; CDR3: CSVEDQVGANTGELFF
J: TRBJ2-3; D: TRBD2; V: TRBV7-9; DNA: TGTGCCAGCAGTCGCGGGGGTGGCACAGATACGCAGTATTTT; CDR3: CASSRGGGTDTQYF
J: TRBJ1-3; D: .; V: TRBV7-2; DNA: TGTGCCAGCAGCTTGTCGACTAACTCTGGAAACACCATATATTTT; CDR3: CASSLSTNSGNTIYF
J: TRBJ2-3; D: .; V: TRBV11-3; DNA: TGTGCCAGCAGCTTGTCAACCTACACAGATACGCAGTATTTT; CDR3: CASSLSTYTDTQYF
J: TRBJ1-6; D: TRBD1; V: TRBV28; DNA: TGTGCCCTATCGCGGGACAACAGGGGTTCTGGTTCACCCCTCCACTTT; CDR3: CALSRDNRGSGSPLHF
J: TRBJ2-2; D: .; V: TRBV6-5; DNA: TGTGCCAGCAGTTACTCGAGACCGGGGAACACCGGGGAGCTGTTTTTT; CDR3: CASSYSRPGNTGELFF
J: TRBJ2-2; D: TRBD1; V: TRBV12-5; DNA: TGTGCTAGTGGTGACGGACAGGGGAGCACCGGGGAGCTGTTTTTT; CDR3: CASGDGQGSTGELFF
J: TRBJ2-5; D: .; V: TRBV2; DNA: TGTGCCAGCAGGGACAGACAAGAGACCCAGTACTTC; CDR3: CASRDRQETQYF
J: TRBJ1-1; D: TRBD1; V: TRBV5-1; DNA: TGCGCCAGCAGCGGGACCGGGACAGGGAACACTGAAGCTTTCTTT; CDR3: CASSGTGTGNTEAFF